These T cell receptor beta chains were read from a single sample in a study of blood T cell repertoires in COVID-19. Assay used: immunoSEQ multiplex PCR; TCRdb lists only in-frame clones, some missing. The sample lists tens of thousands of clones; roughly nine tenths were seen once. Sequencing was done on a sample of peripheral blood. The source is a man in his 60s with COVID-19, enrolled during active disease. The CDR3 runs from the conserved cysteine through the conserved F or W. A D gene is named only where the DNA matches it firmly. Clone sizes are given selectively: once, few, many, or a class where the clone is expanded.

d_call j_call v_call clone_size cdr3_nt cdr3_aa
TRBD1 TRBJ2-7 TRBV5-1 - TGCGCCAGCGGCCCGGACAGGGGAGGTTACGAGCAGTACTTC CASGPDRGGYEQYF
- TRBJ2-3 TRBV5-1 - TGCGCCAGCAGCATAAACACAGATACGCAGTATTTT CASSINTDTQYF
TRBD1 TRBJ2-3 TRBV5-4 - TGTGCCAGCAGCTACGACAGGGGGAGGGCAGATACGCAGTATTTT CASSYDRGRADTQYF
TRBD1 TRBJ1-5 TRBV19 once TGTGTGACAGGGAACAATCAGCCCCAGCATTTT CVTGNNQPQHF
- TRBJ2-4 TRBV3-1/TRBV3-2 few TGTGCCAGCAGCCAAGTAGCGGAGCCCGGAAACATTCAGTACTTC CASSQVAEPGNIQYF
- TRBJ1-4 TRBV5-1 - TGCGCCAGCAGCTTGCAGGGGCCTGCAACTAATGAAAAACTGTTTTTT CASSLQGPATNEKLFF
- TRBJ2-1 TRBV2 - TGTGCCAGCAGTGAGGGACTGCAGGTCTATGAGCAGTTCTTC CASSEGLQVYEQFF
- TRBJ1-4 TRBV6-6 - TGTGCCAGCAGTTACTCGGGAGGGGTGAGTGAAAAACTGTTTTTT CASSYSGGVSEKLFF
- TRBJ2-1 TRBV10-3 - TGTGCCATCAGTGAGGACACCCACAATGAGCAGTTCTTC CAISEDTHNEQFF
TRBD2 TRBJ2-1 TRBV6-5 - TGTGCCAGCAGCCCCAGTGGCGGGGGATACAATGAGCAGTTCTTC CASSPSGGGYNEQFF
TRBD1 TRBJ1-1 TRBV7-8 - TGTGCCAGCAGCCCGGGACAGGGCGAACTAAACACTGAAGCTTTCTTT CASSPGQGELNTEAFF
TRBD2 TRBJ2-1 TRBV5-4 - TGTGCCAGCAGCTTTGTAGCGGGAGCCTACAATGAGCAGTTCTTC CASSFVAGAYNEQFF
- TRBJ1-5 TRBV7-5 - TGTGTCAGAAGCCCGGGGGTGGAGAAGCCCCAGCATTTT CVRSPGVEKPQHF
TRBD1 TRBJ1-5 TRBV27 once TGTGCCAGCAGTCCATTGTCCCGGGACAGGGAGCGGAATCAGCCCCAGCATTTT CASSPLSRDRERNQPQHF
TRBD2 TRBJ2-1 TRBV5-8 - TGTGCCAGCAGCTTGGCCGGGGGGACGAACAATGAGCAGTTCTTC CASSLAGGTNNEQFF
- TRBJ2-4 TRBV2 - TGTGCCAGCAGCCAGGGAAAAGGGAACATTCAGTACTTC CASSQGKGNIQYF
TRBD1 TRBJ2-1 TRBV2 - TGTGCCAGCAGTGCCGACAGGGGGATCTACAATGAGCAGTTCTTC CASSADRGIYNEQFF
TRBD1 TRBJ2-7 TRBV6-5 once TGTGCCAGCGGGACAGGGGACCCCGGCTCCTACGAGCAGTACTTC CASGTGDPGSYEQYF
- TRBJ1-4 TRBV5-1 - TGCGCCAGCAGCCAGGGGAATAAGAATGAAAAACTGTTTTTT CASSQGNKNEKLFF
- TRBJ2-7 TRBV30 - TGTGCTTCGAACCAGGGTCCAGCCTACGAGCAGTACTTC CASNQGPAYEQYF
- TRBJ1-5 TRBV7-2 - TGTGCCAGCAGCTCACAGGCGGATCAGCCCCAGCATTTT CASSSQADQPQHF
TRBD1 TRBJ1-5 TRBV30 - TGTGCCTGGAGTATAGGGACAGTCGGTCAGCCCCAGCATTTT CAWSIGTVGQPQHF
- TRBJ1-2 TRBV19 - TGTGCCAGTACCGAAAAGGGATTTGGACAGCCGGGCGGCTACACCTTC CASTEKGFGQPGGYTF
TRBD2 TRBJ2-7 TRBV24-1 - TGTGCCACCGAAGGGGGGACTAGCGGGAGGGCCTACGAGCAGTACTTC CATEGGTSGRAYEQYF
- TRBJ2-7 TRBV30 - TGTGCCTGGAGTTTCCTTTCCGAGCAGTACTTC CAWSFLSEQYF
TRBD2 TRBJ2-7 TRBV6-5 - TGTGCCAGCCTTGGGGGGGTTTATTGGGACGAGCAGTACTTC CASLGGVYWDEQYF
TRBD1 TRBJ2-7 TRBV3-1/TRBV3-2 - TGTGCCAGCAGCCAAGTCCGGGACAGCTACGAGCAGTACTTC CASSQVRDSYEQYF
TRBD1 TRBJ1-4 TRBV4-1 - TGCGCCAGCAGCCGGGGAGGGACAGGGCTTAATGAAAAACTGTTTTTT CASSRGGTGLNEKLFF
- TRBJ1-3 TRBV5-1 - TGCGCCAGCAGGCTTAACAGGGACTCTGGAAACACCATATATTTT CASRLNRDSGNTIYF
- TRBJ1-4 TRBV9 - TGTGCCAGCAGCGTTGGCCAGGGAGGGGAAAAACTGTTTTTT CASSVGQGGEKLFF
TRBD2 TRBJ2-7 TRBV6-2/TRBV6-3 once TGTGCCAGCAGTCCCGACGTGGGACTAGCGGGAGATCTCTACGAGCAGTACTTC CASSPDVGLAGDLYEQYF
TRBD1 TRBJ1-4 TRBV11-3 - TGTGCCAGCAGCTCCCCCCAGGGGGCAAAGGAAAAACTGTTTTTT CASSSPQGAKEKLFF
TRBD1 TRBJ1-6 TRBV7-2 - TGTGCCAGCAGACCCGCAGGGGGCGATTCACCCCTCCACTTT CASRPAGGDSPLHF
- TRBJ1-2 TRBV9 once TGTGCCAGCGCGGCAGGGCTCTATGGCTACACCTTC CASAAGLYGYTF
TRBD1 TRBJ1-4 TRBV5-1 - TGCGCCAGCAGCTTAACACCCGACAGGGAATTTGAAAAACTGTTTTTT CASSLTPDREFEKLFF
- TRBJ2-1 TRBV3-1/TRBV3-2 - TGTGCCAGCAGACAGGGTCGAAGCTCCTACAATGAGCAGTTCTTC CASRQGRSSYNEQFF
- TRBJ2-1 TRBV9 - TGTGCCAGCAGCCTAGAGAGGCAGGGTCAATACAATGAGCAGTTCTTC CASSLERQGQYNEQFF
- TRBJ2-3 TRBV12-3/TRBV12-4 once TGTGCCAGCAGTCGGGACTTGGGTCAGTATTTT CASSRDLGQYF
TRBD1 TRBJ2-7 TRBV7-2 few TGTGCCAGCAGCTTAGGCGGACAGGGCTACGAGCAGTACTTC CASSLGGQGYEQYF
- TRBJ1-4 TRBV30 - TGTGCCTGGACCCTAGCGCTGGGGGAAAAACTGTTTTTT CAWTLALGEKLFF
- TRBJ1-4 TRBV24-1 - TGTGCCACCAGTGATACAGGGAGCTTTAATGAAAAACTGTTTTTT CATSDTGSFNEKLFF
TRBD2 TRBJ2-7 TRBV27 once TGTGCCAGCAGTGGGTGGGGGGGCTCCTACGAGCAGTACTTC CASSGWGGSYEQYF
- TRBJ1-3 TRBV7-9 - TGTGCCAGCAGCTTAGCGCGAGGGTCCCTCTCTGGAAACACCATATATTTT CASSLARGSLSGNTIYF
- TRBJ2-3 TRBV19 - TGTGCCACCCGGGTCACTGTCACAGATACGCAGTATTTT CATRVTVTDTQYF
- TRBJ2-7 TRBV29-1 few TGCAGCGTTGCAGGCGACAACGACGAGCAGTACTTC CSVAGDNDEQYF
TRBD2 TRBJ2-7 TRBV6-5 - TGTGCCAGCAGTTACTCGTCGGCTAGCGGGAGCTACGAGCAGTACTTC CASSYSSASGSYEQYF
- TRBJ1-2 TRBV7-9 - TGTGCCAGCAGCCCCCGGGGGGGGGCGGACCTAGACTATGGCTACACCTTC CASSPRGGADLDYGYTF
- TRBJ1-4 TRBV29-1 - TGCAGCGCCGGAGGGGGGGCGCGTGAAAAACTGTTTTTT CSAGGGAREKLFF
- TRBJ1-4 TRBV10-2 - TGCGCCAGCAGTGAGTCCTACTTACAGGGAAGTGAAAAACTGTTTTTT CASSESYLQGSEKLFF
- TRBJ2-4 TRBV4-2 - TGTGCCAGCAGCCAACCACTTCAGGCCCTGTACTTC CASSQPLQALYF
- TRBJ2-3 TRBV29-1 - TGCAGCCTTACGACGGGGGATACGCAGTATTTT CSLTTGDTQYF
- TRBJ2-7 TRBV11-3 - TGTGCCAGCAGCTCGACGGGAGTAGGGACCTACGAGCAGTACTTC CASSSTGVGTYEQYF
- TRBJ2-5 TRBV11-3 - TGTGCCAGCAGCTTAGAGGGGATACAGGGTCTCGGGCAAGAGACCCAGTACTTC CASSLEGIQGLGQETQYF
- TRBJ1-1 TRBV28 - TGTGCCAGCAGTTTTCGTGGGGTGGGGACTAACACTGAAGCTTTCTTT CASSFRGVGTNTEAFF
- TRBJ2-7 TRBV10-3 - TGTGCCATCAGTGGGATAGACTCTGAGCAGTACTTC CAISGIDSEQYF
- TRBJ1-3 TRBV30 - TGTGCCTGGAGTGCAGGGGACTCTGGAAACACCATATATTTT CAWSAGDSGNTIYF